A selection of T cell receptor beta chains follows, all from one sample in a study of CD8+ T cells in alopecia areata. Profiling relied on immunoSEQ multiplex PCR, and the TCRdb table lists in-frame clones only, not all of them. Among over 150,000 clones listed, around 60% were seen once. The sample was CD4+ T cells sorted from blood, taken at week 0. These receptors came from a human donor with alopecia areata. The conserved cysteine and the conserved F or W are not part of the CDR3 here. Clone size is not always given. Where it is, it says once, few, many or a class for expanded clones.

CDR3 | V | size | J
ASGAGSGNTIY | TRBV12-5 | few | TRBJ1-3
ASSLVGHFSAKNIQY | TRBV11-2 | NA | TRBJ2-4
AWSVLGELF | TRBV30 | NA | TRBJ2-2
AWSVQLAGGGEQF | TRBV30 | NA | TRBJ2-1
AWSVGGGADTQY | TRBV30 | NA | TRBJ2-3
SVAVGSTDTQY | TRBV29-1 | NA | TRBJ2-3
ASSYPQETQY | TRBV6-6 | NA | TRBJ2-5
ASRPRDEAEAF | TRBV5-1 | few | TRBJ1-1
ASRRGSSYEQY | TRBV27 | NA | TRBJ2-7
ASSQSGQGNEKLF | TRBV14 | few | TRBJ1-4
SVEDNGRDRQF | TRBV29-1 | NA | TRBJ2-1
ASSPGTLTDTQY | TRBV5-1 | NA | TRBJ2-3
SVERGGNEKLF | TRBV29-1 | NA | TRBJ1-4